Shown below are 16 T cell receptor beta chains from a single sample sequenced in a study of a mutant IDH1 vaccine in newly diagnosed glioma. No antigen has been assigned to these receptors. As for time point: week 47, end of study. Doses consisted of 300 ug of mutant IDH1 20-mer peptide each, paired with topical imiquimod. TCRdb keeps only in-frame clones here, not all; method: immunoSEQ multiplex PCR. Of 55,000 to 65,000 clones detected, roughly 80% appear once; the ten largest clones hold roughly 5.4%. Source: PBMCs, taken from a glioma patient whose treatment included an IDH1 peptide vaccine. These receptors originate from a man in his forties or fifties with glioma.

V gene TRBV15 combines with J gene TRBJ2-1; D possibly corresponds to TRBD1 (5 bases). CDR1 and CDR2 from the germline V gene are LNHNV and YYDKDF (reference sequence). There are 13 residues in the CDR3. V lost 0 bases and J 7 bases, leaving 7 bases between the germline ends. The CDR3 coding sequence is TGTGCCACCAGCAGAGATAAGGGGAATGAGCAGTTCTTC. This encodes CATSRDKGNEQFF.

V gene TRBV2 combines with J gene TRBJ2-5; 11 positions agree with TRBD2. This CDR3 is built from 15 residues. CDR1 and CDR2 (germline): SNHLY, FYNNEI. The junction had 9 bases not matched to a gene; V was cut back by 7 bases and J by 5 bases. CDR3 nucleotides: TGTGCCAGCACATTCGGGACTAGCGGATGGGAGACCCAGTACTTC. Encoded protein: CASTFGTSGWETQYF.

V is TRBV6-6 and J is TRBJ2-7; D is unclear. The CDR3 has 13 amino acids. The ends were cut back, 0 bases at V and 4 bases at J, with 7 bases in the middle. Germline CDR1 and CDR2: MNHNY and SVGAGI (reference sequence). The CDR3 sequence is CASSYSKSYEQYF. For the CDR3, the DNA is TGTGCCAGCAGTTACTCGAAGAGTTACGAGCAGTACTTC.

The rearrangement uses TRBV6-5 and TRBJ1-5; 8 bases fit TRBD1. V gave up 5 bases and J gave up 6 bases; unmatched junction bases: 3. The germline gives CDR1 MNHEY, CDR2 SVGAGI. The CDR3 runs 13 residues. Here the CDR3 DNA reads TGTGCCAGCAGTACACAGGGGGGTCAGCCCCAGCATTTT. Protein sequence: CASSTQGGQPQHF.

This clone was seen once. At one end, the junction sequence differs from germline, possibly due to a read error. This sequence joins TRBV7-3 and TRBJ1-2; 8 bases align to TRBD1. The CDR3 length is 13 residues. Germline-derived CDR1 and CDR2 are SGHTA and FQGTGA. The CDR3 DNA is TGTGCCAGCACCCAGGGGGCAGGGGGCTCCCTGTACTTC. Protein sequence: CASTQGAGGSLYF.

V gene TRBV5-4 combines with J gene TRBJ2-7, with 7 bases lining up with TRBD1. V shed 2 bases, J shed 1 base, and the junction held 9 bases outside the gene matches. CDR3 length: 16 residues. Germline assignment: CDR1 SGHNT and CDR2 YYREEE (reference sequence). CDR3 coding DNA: TGTGCCAGCAGCTTAGAAGGGGGCCCAGAGTCCTACGAGCAGTACTTC. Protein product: CASSLEGGPESYEQYF.

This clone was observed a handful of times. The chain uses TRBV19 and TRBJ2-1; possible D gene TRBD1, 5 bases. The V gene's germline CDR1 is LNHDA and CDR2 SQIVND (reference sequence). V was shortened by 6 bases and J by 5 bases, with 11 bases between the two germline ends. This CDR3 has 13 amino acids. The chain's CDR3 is CASSFAGNNEQFF. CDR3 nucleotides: TGTGCCAGTAGCTTTGCAGGGAACAATGAGCAGTTCTTC.

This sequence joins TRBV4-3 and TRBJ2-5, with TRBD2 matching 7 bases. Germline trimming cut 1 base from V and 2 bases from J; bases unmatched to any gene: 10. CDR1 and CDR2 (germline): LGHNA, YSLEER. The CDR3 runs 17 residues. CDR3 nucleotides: TGCGCCAGCAGCCAAGGGGGGGATAAGCGGGGACAAGAGACCCAGTACTTC. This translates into CASSQGGDKRGQETQYF.

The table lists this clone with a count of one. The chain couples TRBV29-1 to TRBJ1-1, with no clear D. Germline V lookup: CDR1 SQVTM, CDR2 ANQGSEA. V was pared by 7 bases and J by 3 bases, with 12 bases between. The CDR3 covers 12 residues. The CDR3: CSAYYGYTEAFF. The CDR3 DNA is TGCAGCGCGTACTATGGATACACTGAAGCTTTCTTT.

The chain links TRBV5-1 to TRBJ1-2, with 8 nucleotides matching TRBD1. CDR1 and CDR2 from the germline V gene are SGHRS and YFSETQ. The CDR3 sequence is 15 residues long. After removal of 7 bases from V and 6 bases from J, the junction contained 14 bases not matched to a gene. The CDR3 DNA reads TGCGCCAGCCGCCGCGGACAGGGCCTCCCCAATGGCTACACCTTC. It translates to CASRRGQGLPNGYTF. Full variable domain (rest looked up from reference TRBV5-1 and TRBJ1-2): KAGVTQTPRYLIKTRGQQVTLSCSPISGHRSVSWYQQTPGQGLQFLFEYFSETQRNKGNFPGRFSGRQFSNSRSEMNVSTLELGDSALYLCASRRGQGLPNGYTFGSGTRLTVV.

The CDR3 region is CASSGTFTDTQYF. The CDR3 DNA is TGTGCCAGCAGTGGCACTTTCACAGATACGCAGTATTTT. The chain carries TRBV6-1 and TRBJ2-3; D is uncertain. Germline V gives CDR1 MNHNS, CDR2 SASEGT. This CDR3 has 13 amino acids. V shed 4 bases and J shed 2 bases, with 7 bases lying between them.

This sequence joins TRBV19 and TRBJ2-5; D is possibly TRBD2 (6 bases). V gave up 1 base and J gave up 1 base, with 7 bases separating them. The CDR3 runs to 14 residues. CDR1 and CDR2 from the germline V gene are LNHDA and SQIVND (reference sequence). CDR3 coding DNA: TGTGCCAGTAGTATAGGGGGACTCCAAGAGACCCAGTACTTC. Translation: CASSIGGLQETQYF.

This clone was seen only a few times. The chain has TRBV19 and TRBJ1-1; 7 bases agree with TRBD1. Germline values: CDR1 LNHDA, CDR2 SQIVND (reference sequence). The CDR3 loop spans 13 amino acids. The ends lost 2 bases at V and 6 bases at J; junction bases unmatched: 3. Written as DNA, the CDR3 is TGTGCCAGTAGTATATCAAGGGGGCCTGAAGCTTTCTTT. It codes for CASSISRGPEAFF.

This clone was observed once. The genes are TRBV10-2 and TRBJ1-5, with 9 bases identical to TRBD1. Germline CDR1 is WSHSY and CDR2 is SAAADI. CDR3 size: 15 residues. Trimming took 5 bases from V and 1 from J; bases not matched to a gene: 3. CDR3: CASSPDRGSNQPQHF. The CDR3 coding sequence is TGCGCCAGCAGTCCGGACAGGGGAAGCAATCAGCCCCAGCATTTT.

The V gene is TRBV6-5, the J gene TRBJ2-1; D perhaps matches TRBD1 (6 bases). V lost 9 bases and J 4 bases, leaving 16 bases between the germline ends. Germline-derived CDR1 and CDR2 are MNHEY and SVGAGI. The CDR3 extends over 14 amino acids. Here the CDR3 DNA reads TGTGCCAGTAAAAGGACAGACCTTTACAATGAGCAGTTCTTC. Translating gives CASKRTDLYNEQFF.

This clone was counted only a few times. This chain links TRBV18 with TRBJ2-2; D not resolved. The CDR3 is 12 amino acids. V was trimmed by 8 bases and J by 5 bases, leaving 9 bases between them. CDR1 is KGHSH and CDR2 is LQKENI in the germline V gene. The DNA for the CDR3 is TGTGCCAGCACGAAGGAAACCGGGGAGCTGTTTTTT. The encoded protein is CASTKETGELFF.